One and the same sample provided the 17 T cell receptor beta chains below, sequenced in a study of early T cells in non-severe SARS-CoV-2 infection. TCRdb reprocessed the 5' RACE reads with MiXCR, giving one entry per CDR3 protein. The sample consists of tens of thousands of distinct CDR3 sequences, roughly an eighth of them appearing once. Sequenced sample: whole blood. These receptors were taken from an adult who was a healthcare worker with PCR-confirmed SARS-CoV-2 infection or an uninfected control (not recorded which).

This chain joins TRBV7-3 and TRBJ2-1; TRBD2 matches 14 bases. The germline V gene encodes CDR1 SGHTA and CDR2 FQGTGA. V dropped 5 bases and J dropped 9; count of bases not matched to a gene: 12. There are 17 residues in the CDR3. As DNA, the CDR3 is TGTGCCAGCAGCCCGGGACTAGCGGGAGTTCCCCTTACTGAGCAGTTCTTC. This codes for CASSPGLAGVPLTEQFF.

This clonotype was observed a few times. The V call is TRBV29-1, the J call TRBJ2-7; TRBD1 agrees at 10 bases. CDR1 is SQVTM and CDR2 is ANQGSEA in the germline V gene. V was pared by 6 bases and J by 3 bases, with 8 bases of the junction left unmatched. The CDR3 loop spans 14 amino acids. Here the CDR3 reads CSVILTGGRYEQYF. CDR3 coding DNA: TGCAGCGTCATCCTGACAGGGGGCCGCTACGAGCAGTACTTC.

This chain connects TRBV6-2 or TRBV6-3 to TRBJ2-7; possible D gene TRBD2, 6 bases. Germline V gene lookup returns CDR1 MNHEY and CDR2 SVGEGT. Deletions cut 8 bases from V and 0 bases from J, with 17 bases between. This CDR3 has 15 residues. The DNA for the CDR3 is TGTGCCAGCCGCAGACCGGCTAGCGTCTCCTACGAGCAGTACTTC. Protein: CASRRPASVSYEQYF.

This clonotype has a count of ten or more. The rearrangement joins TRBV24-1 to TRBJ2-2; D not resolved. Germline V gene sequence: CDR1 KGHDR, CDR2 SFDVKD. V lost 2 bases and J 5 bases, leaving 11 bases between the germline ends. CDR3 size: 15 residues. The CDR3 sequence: CATSDSLGWTGELFF. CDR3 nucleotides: TGTGCCACCAGTGATTCCCTGGGGTGGACCGGGGAGCTGTTTTTT.

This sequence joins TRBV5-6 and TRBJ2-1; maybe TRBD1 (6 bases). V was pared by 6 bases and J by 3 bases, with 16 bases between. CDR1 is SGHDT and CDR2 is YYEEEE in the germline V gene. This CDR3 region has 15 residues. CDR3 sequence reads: CASTPTTGIYNEQFF. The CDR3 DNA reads TGTGCCAGCACCCCCACAACAGGGATCTACAATGAGCAGTTCTTC.

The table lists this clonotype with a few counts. The CDR3 region has the DNA TGCAGTGCCCGAGACAGGTTCTACGAGCAGTACTTC. It is translated as CSARDRFYEQYF. This chain links TRBV20-1 with TRBJ2-7; TRBD1 might be the D (6 bases). The CDR3 totals 12 residues. V lost 6 bases, J lost 3 bases, and 12 bases lay in between. Germline CDR1 and CDR2: DFQATT and SNEGSKA (reference sequence).

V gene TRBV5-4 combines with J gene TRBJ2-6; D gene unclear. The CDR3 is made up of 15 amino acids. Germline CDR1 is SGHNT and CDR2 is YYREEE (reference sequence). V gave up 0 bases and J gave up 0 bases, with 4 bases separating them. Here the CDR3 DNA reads TGTGCCAGCAGCTTGGGGAACTCTGGGGCCAACGTCCTGACTTTC. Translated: CASSLGNSGANVLTF.

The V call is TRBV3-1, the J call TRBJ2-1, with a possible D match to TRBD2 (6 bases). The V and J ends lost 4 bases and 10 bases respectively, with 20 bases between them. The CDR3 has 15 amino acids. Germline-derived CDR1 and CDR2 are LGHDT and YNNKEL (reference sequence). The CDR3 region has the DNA TGTGCCAGCAGCCCGCGGACTGGAGGGGAAGAAGAGCAGTTCTTC. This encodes CASSPRTGGEEEQFF.

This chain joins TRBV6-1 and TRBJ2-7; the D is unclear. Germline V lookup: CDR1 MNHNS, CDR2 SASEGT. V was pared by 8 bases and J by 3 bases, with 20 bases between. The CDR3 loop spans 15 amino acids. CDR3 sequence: CASLTERSFNYEQYF. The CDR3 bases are TGTGCCAGCCTTACAGAGAGGTCGTTTAACTACGAGCAGTACTTC.

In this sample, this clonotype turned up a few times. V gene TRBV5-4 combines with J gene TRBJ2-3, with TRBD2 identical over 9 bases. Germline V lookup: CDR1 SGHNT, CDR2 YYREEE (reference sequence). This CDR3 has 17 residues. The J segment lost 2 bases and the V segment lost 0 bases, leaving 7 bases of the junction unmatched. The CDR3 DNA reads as TGTGCCAGCAGCTTGGCGGTACTAGCGGGTAACACAGATACGCAGTATTTT. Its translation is CASSLAVLAGNTDTQYF.

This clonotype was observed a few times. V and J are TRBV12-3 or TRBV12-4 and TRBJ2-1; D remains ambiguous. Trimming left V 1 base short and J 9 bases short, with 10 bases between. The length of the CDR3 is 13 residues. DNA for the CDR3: TGTGCCAGCAGTTTAGTTACCAGCAGTGAGCAGTTCTTC. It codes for CASSLVTSSEQFF.

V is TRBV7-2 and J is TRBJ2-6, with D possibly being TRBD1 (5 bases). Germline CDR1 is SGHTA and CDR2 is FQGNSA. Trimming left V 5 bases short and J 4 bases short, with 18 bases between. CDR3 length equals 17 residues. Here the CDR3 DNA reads TGTGCCAGCAGCCTTCCACCCCAGGGCTTGGGGGCCAACGTCCTGACTTTC. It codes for CASSLPPQGLGANVLTF.

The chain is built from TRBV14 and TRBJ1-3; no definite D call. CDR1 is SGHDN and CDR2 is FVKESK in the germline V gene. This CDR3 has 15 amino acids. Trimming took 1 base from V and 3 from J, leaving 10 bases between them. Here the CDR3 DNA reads TGTGCCAGCAGCCAAGCACTGGGGAGTGGAAACACCATATATTTT. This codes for CASSQALGSGNTIYF. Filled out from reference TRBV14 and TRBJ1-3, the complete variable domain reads EAGVTQFPSHSVIEKGQTVTLRCDPISGHDNLYWYRRVMGKEIKFLLHFVKESKQDESGMPNNRFLAERTGGTYSTLKVQPAELEDSGVYFCASSQALGSGNTIYFGEGSWLTVV.

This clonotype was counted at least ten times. The CDR3 sequence is CASSALHGRSGRRGNEQFF. In DNA, the CDR3 is TGTGCCAGCAGCGCCCTACATGGGAGAAGCGGGAGGAGAGGCAATGAGCAGTTCTTC. This chain connects TRBV9 to TRBJ2-1; 9 positions agree with TRBD2. Per the germline V gene, CDR1 is SGDLS and CDR2 is YYNGEE. This CDR3 is 19 amino acids long. V shed 3 bases and J 6 bases; nucleotides not matched to a gene: 19.

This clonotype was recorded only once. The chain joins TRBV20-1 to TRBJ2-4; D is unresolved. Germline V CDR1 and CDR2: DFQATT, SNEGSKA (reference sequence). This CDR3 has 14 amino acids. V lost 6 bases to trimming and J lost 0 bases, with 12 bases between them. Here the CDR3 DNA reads TGCAGTGCCCAAGCACCTCTAGCCAAAAACATTCAGTACTTC. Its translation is CSAQAPLAKNIQYF.

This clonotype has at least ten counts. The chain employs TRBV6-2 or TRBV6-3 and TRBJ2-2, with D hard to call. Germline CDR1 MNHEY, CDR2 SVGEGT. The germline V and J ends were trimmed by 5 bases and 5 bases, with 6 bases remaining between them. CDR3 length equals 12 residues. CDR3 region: CASSIQTGELFF. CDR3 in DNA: TGTGCCAGCAGTATCCAGACCGGGGAGCTGTTTTTT.

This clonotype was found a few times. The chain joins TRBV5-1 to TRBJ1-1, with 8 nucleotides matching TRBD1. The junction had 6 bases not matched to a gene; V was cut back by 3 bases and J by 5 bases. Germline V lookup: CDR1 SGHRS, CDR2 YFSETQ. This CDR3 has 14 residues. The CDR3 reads CASSSDRGRTEAFF. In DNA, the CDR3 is TGCGCCAGCAGCTCCGACAGGGGACGGACTGAAGCTTTCTTT.